These 20 T cell receptor beta chains were all obtained from the same sample, sequenced in a study of cytomegalovirus exposure and HLA in healthy donors. Use of 60 Vbeta and 13 Jbeta primers characterized the PCR. Using immunoSEQ multiplex PCR, the repertoire was profiled, and TCRdb retains in-frame clones only, with some absent. The repertoire consists of 170,000 or so clones, with 80% occurring once and the leading ten covering under 7.5%. The sequencing sample was made of PBMCs. The receptors come from a young man in good health and CMV-seropositive.

The V gene is TRBV27, the J gene TRBJ1-1; possibly TRBD1 for D (5 bases). V was trimmed by 4 bases and J by 0 bases, leaving 9 bases between them. Germline V CDR1 and CDR2: MNHEY, SMNVEV (reference sequence). This CDR3 is built from 14 residues. CDR3 region: CASSWQGLNTEAFF. The DNA for the CDR3 is TGTGCCAGCAGTTGGCAGGGCCTGAACACTGAAGCTTTCTTT.

Note on this clone: This CDR3 is also generated by other DNA sequences in the sample. The chain recombines TRBV28 with TRBJ2-1; D might be TRBD2 (5 bases). From germline, CDR1 is MDHEN and CDR2 SYDVKM. This CDR3 has 14 residues. Trimming took 2 bases from V and 10 from J, leaving 15 bases between them. CDR3 coding DNA: TGTGCCAGCAGTTTAGTTGCGGGCAGCGACGAGCAGTTCTTC. Its protein product is CASSLVAGSDEQFF.

The J gene is TRBJ1-1, the V gene TRBV29-1, with D perhaps TRBD1 (6 bases). From germline, CDR1 is SQVTM and CDR2 ANQGSEA. CDR3 length: 13 residues. Between the trimmed V and J ends, which lost 5 bases and 1 base, there was a span of 11 bases. CDR3 nucleotides: TGCAGCGTTACGTTGACAGGGAACACTGAAGCTTTCTTT. Translated: CSVTLTGNTEAFF.

There are a few counts of this clone. The chain is built from TRBV27 and TRBJ1-4, with TRBD1 as a possible D gene (5 bases). V was shortened by 2 bases and J by 4 bases, with 14 bases between the two germline ends. The CDR3 sequence is 16 residues long. CDR1 and CDR2 (germline): MNHEY, SMNVEV (reference sequence). In nucleotides, the CDR3 is TGTGCCAGCAGTTTAATCGGCCAGGGCCGTAATGAAAAACTGTTTTTT. Its protein is CASSLIGQGRNEKLFF.

This clone was seen a few times. V and J are TRBV11-2 and TRBJ2-4; a weak D match, TRBD1 (5 bases). V lost 1 base and J lost 9, with 19 bases in between. Germline V gene sequence: CDR1 SGHAT, CDR2 FQNNGV. This CDR3 has 16 residues. The CDR3 spells CASSLVLLELQGIQYF. The CDR3 DNA is TGTGCCAGCAGCTTAGTTTTGCTGGAGCTTCAGGGCATTCAGTACTTC.

The V gene is TRBV5-1, the J gene TRBJ2-6, with 7 bases aligning to TRBD2. V dropped 3 bases and J dropped 4; count of bases not matched to a gene: 7. Germline V lookup: CDR1 SGHRS, CDR2 YFSETQ. The CDR3 is made up of 16 amino acids. CDR3 in amino acids: CASSWVGGQGANVLTF. The CDR3 nucleotides are TGCGCCAGCAGCTGGGTGGGAGGGCAAGGGGCCAACGTCCTGACTTTC.

This chain connects TRBV30 to TRBJ2-7; TRBD1 agrees at 7 bases. CDR1 is GTSNPN and CDR2 is SVGIG in the germline V gene (reference sequence). CDR3 length equals 13 residues. The J segment lost 2 bases and the V segment lost 1 base, leaving 2 bases of the junction unmatched. The CDR3 nucleotides read TGTGCCTGGAGTGAGGGGACAGCCTACGAGCAGTACTTC. Translated, it gives CAWSEGTAYEQYF.

V usage is TRBV10-1 and J usage is TRBJ2-3; D unresolved. Trimming removed 0 bases at V and 0 bases at J, with 7 bases between. This CDR3 contains 15 residues. The germline V gene has CDR1 WNHNN and CDR2 SYGVQD (reference sequence). CDR3 DNA: TGCGCCAGCAGTGAGTCGAGTGTGAGCACAGATACGCAGTATTTT. It translates to CASSESSVSTDTQYF.

J is TRBJ1-4 and V is TRBV5-5; 8 bases line up with TRBD1. The CDR3 is made up of 15 amino acids. CDR1 SGHKS and CDR2 YYEKEE come from the germline V gene (reference sequence). After removal of 5 bases from V and 8 bases from J, the junction contained 11 bases not matched to a gene. The CDR3 DNA reads as TGTGCCAGCAGTTTCGCAGGGGGCTTGGAGGAAAAACTGTTTTTT. Protein sequence: CASSFAGGLEEKLFF.

The chain employs TRBV6-1 and TRBJ1-2; D ambiguous. Germline V gives CDR1 MNHNS, CDR2 SASEGT. This CDR3 spans 13 amino acids. The V end lost 1 base, the J end lost 7 bases, and 10 bases lay between the germline ends. CDR3 nucleotides: TGTGCCAGCAGTGAAGTGAGGGAAGCTGGCTACACCTTC. It translates to CASSEVREAGYTF.

The CDR3 DNA follows: TGTGCCTGGACGGGACAGGGGAGAGAGACCCAGTACTTC. Protein product: CAWTGQGRETQYF. This rearrangement joins TRBV30 to TRBJ2-5; 10 bases agree with TRBD1. The V gene's germline CDR1 is GTSNPN and CDR2 SVGIG (reference sequence). CDR3 size: 13 residues. Unmatched junction bases numbered 3, after V lost 4 bases and J lost 4 bases.

The chain combines TRBV11-2 with TRBJ1-2; D is possibly TRBD1 (6 bases). Trimming cost V 3 bases and J 8 bases, with 13 bases left between them. The CDR3 runs 13 residues. CDR1 and CDR2 (germline): SGHAT, FQNNGV. DNA of the CDR3: TGTGCCAGCAGCTTTGCTACAGGGACGGGCTACACCTTC. Translating gives CASSFATGTGYTF.

The chain links TRBV4-3 to TRBJ1-2, with D possibly being TRBD1 (6 bases). Trimming removed 0 bases at V and 6 bases at J, with 20 bases between. In germline, CDR1 is LGHNA, CDR2 YSLEER. The CDR3 consists of 17 residues. This chain's CDR3 is CASSQEVGQRGLDGYTF. As DNA, the CDR3 is TGCGCCAGCAGCCAAGAAGTAGGACAGCGAGGTCTCGATGGCTACACCTTC.

The chain has TRBV27 and TRBJ2-7; the match to TRBD2 covers 7 bases. The CDR3 totals 15 residues. In germline, CDR1 is MNHEY, CDR2 SMNVEV (reference sequence). V shed 5 bases and J 5 bases; nucleotides not matched to a gene: 12. CDR3: CASSPEIRLANEQYF. CDR3 nucleotides: TGTGCCAGCAGTCCGGAGATACGACTAGCAAACGAGCAGTACTTC.

V is TRBV28 and J is TRBJ1-1, with D possibly being TRBD1 (5 bases). The germline V gene has CDR1 MDHEN and CDR2 SYDVKM. V gave up 3 bases and J gave up 3 bases, with 11 bases separating them. The CDR3 spans 14 residues. CDR3 bases: TGTGCCAGCAGTTTCCTGGGGGGGGACACTGAAGCTTTCTTT. This codes for CASSFLGGDTEAFF. Supplemented by reference TRBV28 and TRBJ1-1, the full variable domain reads DVKVTQSSRYLVKRTGEKVFLECVQDMDHENMFWYRQDPGLGLRLIYFSYDVKMKEKGDIPEGYSVSREKKERFSLILESASTNQTSMYLCASSFLGGDTEAFFGQGTRLTVV.

V usage is TRBV29-1 and J usage is TRBJ2-3; 12 bases are shared with TRBD1. CDR3 length equals 14 residues. With V trimmed by 7 bases and J by 6 bases, 8 bases remained unmatched. The germline V gene has CDR1 SQVTM and CDR2 ANQGSEA. The CDR3 here is CSAGTGGAGDTQYF. CDR3 in DNA: TGCAGCGCCGGGACAGGGGGCGCGGGGGATACGCAGTATTTT.

The chain uses TRBV6-6 and TRBJ1-5, with D unclear. Germline assignment: CDR1 MNHNY and CDR2 SVGAGI (reference sequence). V shed 5 bases and J shed 6 bases, with 8 bases lying between them. The CDR3 is 12 amino acids. CDR3 in DNA: TGTGCCAGCAGTCGTGAGATTCAGCCCCAGCATTTT. Its protein product is CASSREIQPQHF.

This chain links TRBV5-1 with TRBJ2-5, with D possibly matching TRBD1 (6 bases). The DNA end favors TRBJ2-7, so the J call may be wrong. There are 15 residues in the CDR3. CDR1 SGHRS and CDR2 YFSETQ come from the germline V gene. The CDR3 region has the DNA TGCGCCAGCAGCCAAAAGACAGGTTACTCCTACGAGCAGTACTTC. Amino acid sequence: CASSQKTGYSYEQYF.

This clone was counted a few times. V usage is TRBV28 and J usage is TRBJ2-1; possible D gene TRBD1, 5 bases. V lost 6 bases and J lost 12, with 12 bases in between. The CDR3 has 11 amino acids. Germline CDR1 MDHEN, CDR2 SYDVKM. The CDR3 is CASRTAGSQFF. For the CDR3, the DNA is TGTGCCAGCAGGACAGCCGGTTCGCAGTTCTTC.

The count of this clone is one. V and J are TRBV6-5 and TRBJ2-5, with 9 bases fitting TRBD1. Germline CDR1 is MNHEY and CDR2 is SVGAGI. V lost 4 bases to trimming and J lost 5 bases; unmatched junction nucleotides: 5. The CDR3 covers 14 residues. The CDR3 region is CASSSTGGRETQYF. The CDR3 region has the DNA TGTGCCAGCAGTTCCACAGGGGGCAGGGAGACCCAGTACTTC.